The following is a T cell receptor (beta chain) sequence with its context. The CDR3 has 16 residues. V was clipped by 3 bases and J by 5 bases; unmatched bases: 8. Per the germline V gene, CDR1 is SGHDN and CDR2 is FVKESK. Original processing notes: Using reference gene primer amplification, nucleated cell counts were estimated. Data came from immunoSEQ multiplex PCR; TCRdb stores just in-frame clones and leaves some out. D and trimming come from the DNA, and the V and J calls and clone size come from that table. The repertoire holds around 150,000 clones, with 75% to 90% as singletons. The data stem from a study of blood T cell repertoires in COVID-19. Study as a whole: Both acute and convalescent COVID-19 samples were obtained from the United States, Italy and Spain. PBMCs, B-cell-depleted T cells, or T cells were the source of the cDNA or gDNA that made up the material.

The sequenced sample consisted of peripheral blood. V is TRBV14 and J is TRBJ2-3, with 10 bases fitting TRBD1. This clonotype was sampled from an elderly woman with active or convalescent COVID-19. The CDR3 nucleotides are TGTGCCAGCAGCCATACCCTAGGACAGGGGGTAGATACGCAGTATTTT. The encoded protein is CASSHTLGQGVDTQYF.